What follows are 8 T cell receptor beta chains derived from one specimen sequenced in a study of CD8 T cells in Susac syndrome. Random hexamers were used to reverse transcribe the RNA input (0.5 to 1 ug). TCRdb analysed the immunoSEQ multiplex PCR reads with MiXCR anew, one entry per CDR3 protein. There are about 180,000 distinct CDR3 sequences in the sample; 90% to 95% occur only once, and roughly 0.12% lies in the top ten. Specimen: CD4+ T cells from PBMCs. These receptors were collected from a human donor with Susac syndrome.

The chain carries TRBV28 and TRBJ1-6; D might be TRBD1 (5 bases). Looked up from germline, CDR1 is MDHEN and CDR2 is SYDVKM. This CDR3 is built from 18 residues. Deletions cut 2 bases from V and 5 bases from J, with 19 bases between. The CDR3 nucleotides read TGTGCCAGCAGTTTAAGACTGAGCTCTGGGGGGGATAATTCACCCCTCCACTTT. Its protein product is CASSLRLSSGGDNSPLHF.

The chain has TRBV5-1 and TRBJ1-4; maybe TRBD1 (6 bases). V shed 0 bases and J shed 6 bases, with 9 bases lying between them. Germline values: CDR1 SGHRS, CDR2 YFSETQ. CDR3 size: 14 residues. This CDR3 reads CASSLVRGDEKLFF. Written as DNA, the CDR3 is TGCGCCAGCAGCTTGGTCAGGGGTGATGAAAAACTGTTTTTT.

This sequence joins TRBV20-1 and TRBJ2-2; maybe TRBD1 (6 bases). Germline V lookup: CDR1 DFQATT, CDR2 SNEGSKA (reference sequence). Trimming left V 4 bases short and J 0 bases short, with 12 bases between. This CDR3 has 15 amino acids. The CDR3 loop is CSATPGHTNTGELFF. For the CDR3, the DNA is TGCAGTGCTACACCGGGACACACGAACACCGGGGAGCTGTTTTTT.

This sequence joins TRBV20-1 and TRBJ2-1; maybe TRBD2 (6 bases). Germline CDR1 reads DFQATT; CDR2 reads SNEGSKA (reference sequence). Trimming stripped 0 bases from V and 8 bases from J, with 11 bases between. The CDR3 runs to 13 residues. The CDR3 loop is CSARDARRDEQFF. The CDR3 DNA reads as TGCAGTGCTAGAGATGCCCGGAGGGATGAGCAGTTCTTC.

The rearrangement links TRBV11-2 to TRBJ2-3, with 7 bases lining up with TRBD1. V trimming: 5 bases; J trimming: 1 base; junction bases outside the gene matches: 0. The CDR3 is 13 amino acids. Germline V gene data show CDR1 as SGHAT and CDR2 as FQNNGV. The CDR3 sequence is CASSQGGTDTQYF. CDR3 coding DNA: TGTGCCAGCAGCCAGGGGGGCACAGATACGCAGTATTTT.

The CDR3 nucleotides read TGTGCCAGCCGATCCTGGGAGGAGACCCAGTACTTC. This encodes CASRSWEETQYF. The chain carries TRBV27 and TRBJ2-5; tentatively, D is TRBD2 (5 bases). The length of the CDR3 is 12 residues. CDR1 is MNHEY, CDR2 SMNVEV, per germline (reference sequence). Trimming took 8 bases from V and 5 from J, leaving 12 bases between them.

In this sample, this clonotype turned up a few times. This chain joins TRBV6-5 and TRBJ2-4, with D possibly being TRBD2 (6 bases). The CDR3 is 14 amino acids. Trimming took 2 bases from V and 4 from J, leaving 9 bases between them. Germline V lookup: CDR1 MNHEY, CDR2 SVGAGI. The CDR3 reads CASSYGEEKNIQYF. The CDR3 DNA sequence: TGTGCCAGCAGTTACGGGGAGGAGAAAAACATTCAGTACTTC.

The J gene is TRBJ2-7, the V gene TRBV28; perhaps TRBD1 as D (8 bases). The CDR3 consists of 15 residues. Germline lookup yields CDR1 MDHEN and CDR2 SYDVKM. V was pared by 5 bases and J by 0 bases, with 14 bases between. The DNA for the CDR3 is TGTGCCAGCAGTCCCGGGGGGACAGGCTCCTACGAGCAGTACTTC. As protein: CASSPGGTGSYEQYF.